A selection of T cell receptor beta chains follows, all from one sample in a study of blood T cells in healthy people across ages. TCRdb redid the calling of the 5' RACE reads with MiXCR, one entry per CDR3 protein. The repertoire holds over 600,000 distinct CDR3 sequences, with roughly 56% as singletons. Specimen: blood. These receptor sequences come from a man between 35 and 55 years old in good health. The CDR3 runs from the conserved cysteine through the conserved F or W. The D gene is left open where the match is weak. Size is stated for part of the rows, as once, few or many counts, or as a class when the clone is expanded.

>.|TRBV7-2|.|TRBJ2-7
CASSLAGSGYEQYF
TGTGCCAGCAGCTTAGCGGGATCTGGGTACGAGCAGTACTTC
>few|TRBV20-1|.|TRBJ2-7
CSAREAGGAYEQYF
TGCAGTGCTAGAGAAGCGGGTGGCGCCTACGAGCAGTACTTC
>.|TRBV12-3/TRBV12-4|TRBD1|TRBJ2-1
CASSYGTGGVNEQFF
TGTGCCAGCAGTTACGGGACAGGAGGGGTAAATGAGCAGTTCTTC
>.|TRBV27|.|TRBJ1-1
CASSFGSYTEAFF
TGTGCCAGCAGTTTCGGTTCCTACACTGAAGCTTTCTTT
>.|TRBV2|.|TRBJ2-3
CASSEPDDAQGLTITDTQYF
TGTGCCAGCAGTGAGCCTGATGACGCACAGGGCCTTACTATCACAGATACGCAGTATTTT
>.|TRBV12-3/TRBV12-4|.|TRBJ2-7
CASRLTGPTYEQYF
TGTGCCAGCAGGCTAACCGGTCCTACTTACGAGCAGTACTTC
>.|TRBV28|TRBD1|TRBJ2-7
CASIRTGGSYEQYF
TGTGCCAGCATTAGAACAGGGGGGTCCTACGAGCAGTACTTC
>.|TRBV7-9|TRBD1|TRBJ2-1
CASSRDRWGGEQFF
TGTGCCAGCAGCCGGGACAGGTGGGGCGGTGAGCAGTTCTTC
>.|TRBV7-9|TRBD1|TRBJ1-2
CASSLAGQGDYGYTF
TGTGCCAGCAGCTTAGCTGGACAGGGGGACTATGGCTACACCTTC
>.|TRBV5-6|.|TRBJ2-2
CASSLEHTGYPGELFF
TGTGCCAGCAGCTTGGAACACACAGGGTACCCCGGGGAGCTGTTTTTT
>.|TRBV28|TRBD1|TRBJ2-7
CASSPPGQGLGEQYF
TGTGCCAGCAGTCCCCCCGGACAGGGTTTGGGCGAGCAGTACTTC
>.|TRBV7-2|.|TRBJ2-7
CASSSRADREQYF
TGTGCCAGCAGCTCCCGGGCCGACCGAGAGCAGTACTTC
>.|TRBV9|TRBD1|TRBJ1-1
CASSGGIQGGTEAFF
TGTGCCAGCAGCGGAGGGATACAGGGGGGCACTGAAGCTTTCTTT
>few|TRBV28|.|TRBJ2-3
CASSLDVDTDTQYF
TGTGCCAGCAGTTTGGACGTAGACACAGATACGCAGTATTTT
>.|TRBV9|TRBD2|TRBJ2-1
CASSSQGGLAGDYEQFF
TGTGCCAGCAGCTCTCAAGGAGGGCTAGCGGGAGACTATGAGCAGTTCTTC
>.|TRBV25-1|.|TRBJ1-6
CASSELQNSPLHF
TGTGCCAGCAGTGAATTGCAGAATTCACCCCTCCACTTT
>.|TRBV10-3|.|TRBJ1-1
CVISGDSLGSVSAFF
TGTGTCATCAGTGGAGACAGCCTGGGGAGTGTGTCGGCTTTCTTT
>once|TRBV9|.|TRBJ2-1
CASSADLVGEQFF
TGTGCCAGCAGCGCGGACTTAGTAGGCGAGCAGTTCTTC
>.|TRBV29-1|.|TRBJ2-7
CSVRVGYEQYF
TGCAGCGTTCGGGTGGGCTACGAGCAGTACTTC
>.|TRBV20-1|.|TRBJ2-4
CSASPIYNDQYF
TGCAGTGCTAGCCCAATTTACAATGATCAGTACTTC
>few|TRBV9|.|TRBJ2-1
CASSVGGGYNEQFF
TGTGCCAGCAGCGTAGGGGGCGGATACAATGAGCAGTTCTTC
>few|TRBV7-2|.|TRBJ1-4
CASSFEGGNEKLFF
TGTGCCAGCAGCTTTGAGGGGGGGAATGAAAAACTGTTTTTT
>few|TRBV10-3|.|TRBJ1-1
CAISVSGGGNTEAFF
TGTGCCATCAGTGTATCGGGGGGTGGAAACACTGAAGCTTTCTTT
>.|TRBV27|.|TRBJ2-1
CASSYSVGNEQFF
TGTGCCAGCAGTTACTCGGTAGGCAATGAGCAGTTCTTC
>.|TRBV2|.|TRBJ2-6
CASRNRISGANVLTF
TGTGCCAGCAGAAACAGGATTTCTGGGGCCAACGTCCTGACTTTC
>.|TRBV6-1|.|TRBJ2-7
CASRGMGAVYEQYF
TGTGCCAGCAGGGGAATGGGCGCGGTCTACGAGCAGTACTTC
>.|TRBV18|.|TRBJ2-3
CASSLGTVDTDTQYF
TGTGCCAGCTCACTGGGGACGGTTGACACAGATACGCAGTATTTT
>.|TRBV28|TRBD2|TRBJ2-5
CASSWRTSGGGNHETQYF
TGTGCCAGCAGTTGGCGGACTAGCGGAGGAGGAAACCACGAGACCCAGTACTTC
>few|TRBV10-3|.|TRBJ2-3
CAISDYEAVGAGDTQYF
TGTGCCATCAGTGACTACGAAGCTGTGGGGGCAGGAGATACGCAGTATTTT